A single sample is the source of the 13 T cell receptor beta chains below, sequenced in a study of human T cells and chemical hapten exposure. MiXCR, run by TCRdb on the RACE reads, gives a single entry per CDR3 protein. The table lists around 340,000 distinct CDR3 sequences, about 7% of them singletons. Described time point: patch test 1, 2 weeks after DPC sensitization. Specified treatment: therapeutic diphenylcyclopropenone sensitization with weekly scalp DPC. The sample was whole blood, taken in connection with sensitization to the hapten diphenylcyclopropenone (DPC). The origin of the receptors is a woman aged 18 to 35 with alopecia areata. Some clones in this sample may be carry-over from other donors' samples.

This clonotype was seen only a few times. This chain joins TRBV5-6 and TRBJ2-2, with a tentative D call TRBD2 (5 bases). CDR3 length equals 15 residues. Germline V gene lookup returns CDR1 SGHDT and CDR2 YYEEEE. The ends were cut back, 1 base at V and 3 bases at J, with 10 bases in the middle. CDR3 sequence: CASSLTDSYTGELFF. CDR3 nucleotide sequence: TGTGCCAGCAGCTTGACGGACTCATACACCGGGGAGCTGTTTTTT.

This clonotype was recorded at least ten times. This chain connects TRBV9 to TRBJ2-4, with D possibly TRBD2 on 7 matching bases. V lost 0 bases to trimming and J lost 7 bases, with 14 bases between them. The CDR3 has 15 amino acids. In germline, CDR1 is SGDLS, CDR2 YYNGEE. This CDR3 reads CASSVGGGPANIQYF. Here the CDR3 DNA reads TGTGCCAGCAGCGTAGGCGGGGGCCCCGCTAACATTCAGTACTTC.

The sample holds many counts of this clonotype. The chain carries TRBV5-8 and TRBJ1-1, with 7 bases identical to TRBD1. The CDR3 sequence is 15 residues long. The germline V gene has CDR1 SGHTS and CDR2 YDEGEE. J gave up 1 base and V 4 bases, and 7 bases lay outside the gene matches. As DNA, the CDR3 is TGTGCCAGCAGCCTCATTGACAGGGAGAACACTGAAGCTTTCTTT. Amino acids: CASSLIDRENTEAFF.

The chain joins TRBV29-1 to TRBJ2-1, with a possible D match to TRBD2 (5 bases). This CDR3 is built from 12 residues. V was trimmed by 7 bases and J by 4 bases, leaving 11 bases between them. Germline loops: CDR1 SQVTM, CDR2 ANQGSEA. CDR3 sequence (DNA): TGCAGCGGTCAGGACTCATACAATGAGCAGTTCTTC. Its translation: CSGQDSYNEQFF.

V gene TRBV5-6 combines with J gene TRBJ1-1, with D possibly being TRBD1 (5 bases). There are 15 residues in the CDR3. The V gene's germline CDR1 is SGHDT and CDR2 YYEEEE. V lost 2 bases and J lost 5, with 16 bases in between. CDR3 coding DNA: TGTGCCAGCAGCTTCATGGCAGGGATTTATACTGAAGCTTTCTTT. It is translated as CASSFMAGIYTEAFF.

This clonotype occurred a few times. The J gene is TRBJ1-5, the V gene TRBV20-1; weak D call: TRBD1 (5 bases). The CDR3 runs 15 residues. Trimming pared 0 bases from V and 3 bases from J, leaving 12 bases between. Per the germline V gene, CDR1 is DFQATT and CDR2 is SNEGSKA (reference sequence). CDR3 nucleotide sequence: TGCAGTGCTAGAGATCTGAGGGGATCCAATCAGCCCCAGCATTTT. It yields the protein CSARDLRGSNQPQHF.

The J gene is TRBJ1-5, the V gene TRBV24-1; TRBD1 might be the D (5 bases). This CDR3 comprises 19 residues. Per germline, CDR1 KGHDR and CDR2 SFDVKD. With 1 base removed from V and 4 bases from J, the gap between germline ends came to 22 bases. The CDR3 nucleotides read TGTGCCACCAGTGATTTTGGGGCGTCAGCAGGGCAAAGTAATCAGCCCCAGCATTTT. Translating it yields CATSDFGASAGQSNQPQHF.

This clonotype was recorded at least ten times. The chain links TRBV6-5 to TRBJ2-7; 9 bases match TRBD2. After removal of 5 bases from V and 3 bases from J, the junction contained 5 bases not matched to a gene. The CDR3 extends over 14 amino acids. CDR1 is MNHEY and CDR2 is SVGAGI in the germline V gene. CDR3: CASSTGTSNYEQYF. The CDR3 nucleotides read TGTGCCAGCAGTACCGGGACTAGCAACTACGAGCAGTACTTC.

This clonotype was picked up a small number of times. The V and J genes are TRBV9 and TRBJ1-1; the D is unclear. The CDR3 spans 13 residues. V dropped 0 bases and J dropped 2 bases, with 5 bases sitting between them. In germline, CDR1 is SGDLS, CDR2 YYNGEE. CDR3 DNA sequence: TGTGCCAGCAGCGTAGTAAGCAACACTGAAGCTTTCTTT. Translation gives CASSVVSNTEAFF.

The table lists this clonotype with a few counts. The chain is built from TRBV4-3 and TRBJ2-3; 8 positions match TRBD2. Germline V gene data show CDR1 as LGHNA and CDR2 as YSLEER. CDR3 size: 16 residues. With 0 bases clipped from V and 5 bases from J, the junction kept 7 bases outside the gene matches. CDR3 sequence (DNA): TGCGCCAGCAGCCAAGAAGGCGGGGCGGGGGGAGATACGCAGTATTTT. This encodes CASSQEGGAGGDTQYF.

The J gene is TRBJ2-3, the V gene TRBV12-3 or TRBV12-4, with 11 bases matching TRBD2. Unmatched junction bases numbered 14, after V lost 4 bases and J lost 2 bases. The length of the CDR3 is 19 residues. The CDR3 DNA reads TGTGCCAGCAGTTCGAGGACTAGCGGGTCCACCTCATACACAGATACGCAGTATTTT. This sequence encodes CASSSRTSGSTSYTDTQYF.

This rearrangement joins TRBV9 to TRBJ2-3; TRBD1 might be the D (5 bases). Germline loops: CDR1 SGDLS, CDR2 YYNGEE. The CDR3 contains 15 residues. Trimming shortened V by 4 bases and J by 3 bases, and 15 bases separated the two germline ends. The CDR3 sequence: CASSHQGSRTDTQYF. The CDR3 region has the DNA TGTGCCAGCAGCCACCAGGGAAGTAGAACAGATACGCAGTATTTT.

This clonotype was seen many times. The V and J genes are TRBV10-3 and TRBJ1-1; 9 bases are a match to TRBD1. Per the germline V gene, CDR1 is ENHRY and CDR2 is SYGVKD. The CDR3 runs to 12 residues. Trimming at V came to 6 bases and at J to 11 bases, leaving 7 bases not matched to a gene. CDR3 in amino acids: CAISEGTGWAFF. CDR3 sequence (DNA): TGTGCCATCAGCGAGGGGACAGGGTGGGCTTTCTTT.